These T cell receptor beta chains were read from a single sample in a study of CD8+CD57+ T cells in acquired aplastic anemia. TCRdb redid the calling of the reads with MiXCR, one entry per CDR3 protein. Of about 160,000 distinct CDR3 sequences listed, roughly 48% were seen once; the top ten hold approximately 2.8%. Sequenced input: sorted CD4+, CD8+, or CD8+CD57+ T cells (not recorded which) from PBMCs. The receptors stem from a human donor with aplastic anemia. Each CDR3 is given with its conserved first and last residue. Fields, in order: clone size, D gene, J gene, V gene, CDR3 protein, CDR3 DNA. A D gene is named only where the DNA matches it firmly. Size values are once, few and many counts, or a class for expanded clones, and some rows have none.

NA	TRBD2	TRBJ2-5	TRBV2	CASRGGGGETQYF	TGTGCCAGCAGAGGCGGGGGGGGGGAGACCCAGTACTTC
many	NA	TRBJ2-2	TRBV5-1	CASSGQFTNTGELFF	TGCGCCAGCAGCGGGCAGTTTACGAACACCGGGGAGCTGTTTTTT
many	NA	TRBJ2-5	TRBV19	CATKELGETQYF	TGTGCCACAAAGGAGTTAGGAGAGACCCAGTACTTC
many	TRBD2	TRBJ2-1	TRBV20-1	CSARDSTSGGYNEQFF	TGCAGTGCTAGAGATTCGACTAGCGGGGGATACAATGAGCAGTTCTTC
many	TRBD2	TRBJ2-1	TRBV15	CATSRATSGSLNEQFF	TGTGCCACCAGCAGAGCCACTAGCGGGAGCCTCAATGAGCAGTTCTTC
NA	NA	TRBJ2-7	TRBV6-5	CASSYSGTDPYEQYF	TGTGCCAGCAGTTACTCCGGGACTGACCCCTACGAGCAGTACTTC
few	TRBD2	TRBJ2-3	TRBV3-1	CASSQERGDSDTQYF	TGTGCCAGCAGCCAAGAACGGGGGGACTCAGATACGCAGTATTTT
many	NA	TRBJ2-7	TRBV5-1	CASPDYEQYF	TGCGCCAGTCCTGACTACGAGCAGTACTTC
few	TRBD1	TRBJ1-2	TRBV10-3	CAISETGTGSGYTF	TGTGCCATCAGTGAAACCGGGACAGGGTCCGGCTACACCTTC
many	TRBD2	TRBJ2-1	TRBV24-1	CATSDVVLAGVREQFF	TGTGCCACCAGTGATGTGGTTCTAGCGGGAGTTCGGGAGCAGTTCTTC
many	NA	TRBJ1-3	TRBV5-5	CASSLTGLRGNTIYF	TGTGCCAGCAGCCTTACAGGGTTAAGGGGAAACACCATATATTTT
many	NA	TRBJ2-7	TRBV9	CASSLRDTSYEQYF	TGTGCCAGCAGCCTAAGGGACACCTCCTACGAGCAGTACTTC
many	NA	TRBJ1-2	TRBV7-8	CASSFGQREYGYTF	TGTGCCAGCAGCTTCGGACAGCGAGAGTATGGCTACACCTTC
many	NA	TRBJ1-1	TRBV20-1	CSARWGSNTEAFF	TGCAGTGCTAGGTGGGGATCTAACACTGAAGCTTTCTTT
many	NA	TRBJ2-1	TRBV6-1	CASRPSGGKSYNEQFF	TGTGCCAGCAGACCCAGCGGAGGGAAATCCTACAATGAGCAGTTCTTC
NA	NA	TRBJ1-1	TRBV2	CASARTLVNTEAFF	TGTGCCAGCGCCCGTACACTTGTGAACACTGAAGCTTTCTTT
NA	NA	TRBJ1-5	TRBV20-1	CSARYGIDQPQHF	TGCAGTGCTAGATACGGGATAGATCAGCCCCAGCATTTT
NA	NA	TRBJ2-3	TRBV7-3	CASSLRGLGTDTQYF	TGTGCCAGCAGCTTAAGGGGGCTTGGCACAGATACGCAGTATTTT
NA	NA	TRBJ1-1	TRBV3-1	CASSQVPGMGTEAFF	TGTGCCAGCAGCCAAGTCCCAGGGATGGGGACTGAAGCTTTCTTT
NA	TRBD1	TRBJ2-1	TRBV10-3	CASAKTTGAYNEQFF	TGTGCCAGCGCTAAGACTACAGGGGCCTACAATGAGCAGTTCTTC
few	NA	TRBJ1-1	TRBV28	CASSLGGARVTEAFF	TGTGCCAGCAGTTTGGGGGGGGCGCGGGTCACTGAAGCTTTCTTT
NA	TRBD2	TRBJ2-5	TRBV29-1	CSVEGLAGDQETQYF	TGCAGCGTTGAAGGGCTAGCGGGGGACCAAGAGACCCAGTACTTC
few	NA	TRBJ2-5	TRBV10-3	CAISEGKAVQETQYF	TGTGCCATCAGTGAGGGGAAGGCAGTCCAAGAGACCCAGTACTTC
few	NA	TRBJ2-1	TRBV11-2	CASSPLEGRRSSYNEQFF	TGTGCCAGCAGCCCCCTCGAGGGGCGGAGGAGCTCCTACAATGAGCAGTTCTTC
NA	TRBD1	TRBJ1-1	TRBV29-1	CSSTGGLNTEAFF	TGCAGCTCGACAGGGGGTTTGAACACTGAAGCTTTCTTT
many	NA	TRBJ1-2	TRBV19	CASSIPPGARGNYGYTF	TGTGCCAGTAGTATACCCCCTGGCGCCAGGGGTAACTATGGCTACACCTTC
many	NA	TRBJ1-4	TRBV6-1	CASSDRSGNEKLFF	TGTGCCAGCAGCGACAGGTCCGGAAATGAAAAACTGTTTTTT
many	TRBD2	TRBJ2-3	TRBV20-1	CSAPGGGEEAQYF	TGCAGTGCCCCCGGGGGGGGGGAGGAAGCGCAGTATTTT
NA	NA	TRBJ2-1	TRBV7-7	CASSLEANNEQFF	TGTGCCAGCAGCCTTGAGGCTAACAATGAGCAGTTCTTC
NA	NA	TRBJ2-7	TRBV24-1	CATSEGDYEQYF	TGTGCCACCAGTGAAGGGGACTACGAGCAGTACTTC
many	NA	TRBJ2-1	TRBV4-1	CASSQDPVGERYNEQFF	TGCGCCAGCAGCCAAGATCCGGTGGGGGAACGATACAATGAGCAGTTCTTC